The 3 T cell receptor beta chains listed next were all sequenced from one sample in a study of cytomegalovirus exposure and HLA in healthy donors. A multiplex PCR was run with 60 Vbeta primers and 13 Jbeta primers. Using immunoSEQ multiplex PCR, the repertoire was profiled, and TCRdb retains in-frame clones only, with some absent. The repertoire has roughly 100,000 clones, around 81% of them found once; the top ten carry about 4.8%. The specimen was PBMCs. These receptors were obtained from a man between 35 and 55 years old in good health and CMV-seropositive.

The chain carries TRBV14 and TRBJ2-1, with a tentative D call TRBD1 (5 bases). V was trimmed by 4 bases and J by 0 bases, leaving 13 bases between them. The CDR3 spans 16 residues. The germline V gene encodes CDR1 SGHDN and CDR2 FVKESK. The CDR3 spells CASSRSTASSYNEQFF. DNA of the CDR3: TGTGCCAGCAGCCGCTCGACAGCAAGCTCCTACAATGAGCAGTTCTTC.

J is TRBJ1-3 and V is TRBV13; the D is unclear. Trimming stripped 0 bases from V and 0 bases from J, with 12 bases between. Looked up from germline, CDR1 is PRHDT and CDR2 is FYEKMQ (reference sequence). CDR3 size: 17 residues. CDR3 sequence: CASSLGDTTGSGNTIYF. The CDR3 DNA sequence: TGTGCCAGCAGCTTAGGCGATACGACTGGCTCTGGAAACACCATATATTTT.

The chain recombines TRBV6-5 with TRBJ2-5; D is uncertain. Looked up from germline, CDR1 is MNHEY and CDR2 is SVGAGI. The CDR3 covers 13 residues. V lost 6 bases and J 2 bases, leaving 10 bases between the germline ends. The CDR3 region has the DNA TGTGCCAGCAGCTATGCCAGGCAAGAGACCCAGTACTTC. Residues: CASSYARQETQYF.